This T cell receptor (beta chain) originates from a study of blood T cell repertoires in COVID-19. Whole-study context: There were acute and convalescent COVID-19 samples, and they came from the United States, Italy and Spain. PBMCs, B-cell-depleted T cells, or T cells provided the cDNA or gDNA that made up the material.

The CDR3 runs 17 residues. Germline loops: CDR1 PRHDT, CDR2 FYEKMQ (reference sequence). V trimming: 2 bases; J trimming: 2 bases; junction bases outside the gene matches: 6. Original methodology: Estimates of nucleated cell counts were drawn from the amplification of reference gene primers. Method: immunoSEQ multiplex PCR; TCRdb's copy keeps in-frame clones and lacks some. Clone size and the V and J calls come from that table; the DNA yielded D and trimming. The repertoire holds over 85,000 clones, with approximately 87% as singletons. The sample taken for sequencing was peripheral blood. The receptor was derived from a human donor in a cohort sampled during active COVID-19. J is TRBJ2-7 and V is TRBV13; the match to TRBD2 covers 13 bases. This CDR3 is CASSLRGLAGSTYEQYF. The CDR3 DNA sequence: TGTGCCAGCAGCTTAAGGGGACTAGCGGGATCAACCTACGAGCAGTACTTC.